Below are 32 T cell receptor beta chains sequenced from a single sample in a study of T cell repertoires in cytomegalovirus infection. TCRdb re-called the reads through MiXCR, storing one row per CDR3 protein. Of 740,000 or so distinct CDR3 sequences listed, less than 40% are singletons. The sample comprised PBMCs. Every receptor here comes from a human donor in good health (CMV status not recorded). Some clones in this sample may be carry-over from other donors' samples.

This clonotype was counted at least ten times. The V and J genes are TRBV7-2 and TRBJ2-3; 7 nucleotides agree with TRBD2. The junction had 6 bases not matched to a gene; V was cut back by 4 bases and J by 2 bases. CDR1 is SGHTA, CDR2 FQGNSA, per germline. This CDR3 region has 15 residues. For the CDR3, the DNA is TGTGCCAGCAGCTCGGGCGGGGGAGACACAGATACGCAGTATTTT. It translates to CASSSGGGDTDTQYF.

This clonotype was seen only a few times. The rearrangement joins TRBV11-2 to TRBJ2-2, with TRBD2 as a possible D gene (5 bases). Looked up from germline, CDR1 is SGHAT and CDR2 is FQNNGV. CDR3 size: 16 residues. V lost 1 base, J lost 0 bases, and 9 bases lay in between. The CDR3 region is CASSLGSGTNTGELFF. The CDR3 nucleotides are TGTGCCAGCAGCTTAGGTTCGGGGACGAACACCGGGGAGCTGTTTTTT.

The rearrangement links TRBV28 to TRBJ1-1; D is possibly TRBD1 (6 bases). The CDR3 consists of 12 residues. V was cut by 6 bases and J by 7 bases, with 12 bases left in between. Per germline, CDR1 MDHEN and CDR2 SYDVKM. CDR3 DNA sequence: TGTGCCAGCAGACCCCGCAGGGGTGAAGCTTTCTTT. Its protein is CASRPRRGEAFF.

The J gene is TRBJ1-5, the V gene TRBV5-6; D remains unclear. V was shortened by 0 bases and J by 1 base, with 11 bases between the two germline ends. Germline loops: CDR1 SGHDT, CDR2 YYEEEE. CDR3 size: 16 residues. The CDR3 here is CASSLAGWESNQPQHF. CDR3 coding DNA: TGTGCCAGCAGCTTGGCCGGGTGGGAGAGCAATCAGCCCCAGCATTTT.

This clonotype was recorded at least ten times. The J gene is TRBJ2-5, the V gene TRBV7-2; TRBD2 matches at 7 bases. V lost 5 bases, J lost 6 bases, and 12 bases stayed unmatched. CDR1 and CDR2 from the germline V gene are SGHTA and FQGNSA. The CDR3 is 15 amino acids. CDR3 sequence: CASSPYWGEGQTQYF. The CDR3 DNA is TGTGCCAGCAGCCCGTATTGGGGGGAGGGTCAGACCCAGTACTTC.

This clonotype has ten or more counts. This chain links TRBV19 with TRBJ1-5; TRBD1 agrees at 9 bases. The length of the CDR3 is 15 residues. Germline V gives CDR1 LNHDA, CDR2 SQIVND (reference sequence). V gave up 4 bases and J gave up 7 bases; unmatched junction bases: 8. The CDR3 nucleotides read TGTGCCAGTAGTACCACAGGGGGCGCGGGGCAGCCCCAGCATTTT. Translation: CASSTTGGAGQPQHF.

This clonotype appeared a few times. The chain is built from TRBV7-6 and TRBJ2-3; 8 bases are shared with TRBD2. Unmatched junction bases numbered 6, after V lost 5 bases and J lost 2 bases. This CDR3 is 15 amino acids long. Germline lookup yields CDR1 SGHVS and CDR2 FNYEAQ. DNA of the CDR3: TGTGCCAGCAGCCTGTCCGGGAGGGACACAGATACGCAGTATTTT. Its protein is CASSLSGRDTDTQYF.

The chain links TRBV20-1 to TRBJ2-5, with 8 bases aligning to TRBD2. CDR3 length: 13 residues. With V trimmed by 6 bases and J by 14 bases, 17 bases remained unmatched. Germline CDR1 reads DFQATT; CDR2 reads SNEGSKA (reference sequence). The CDR3 nucleotides are TGCAGTGCCCCGAGCGGGGGTTCTCCGCTCATCTACTTC. Translated, it gives CSAPSGGSPLIYF.

This clonotype was seen more than once but under ten times. V and J are TRBV19 and TRBJ1-6; a weak D match, TRBD1 (5 bases). In germline, CDR1 is LNHDA, CDR2 SQIVND (reference sequence). This CDR3 is built from 14 residues. Trimming left V 5 bases short and J 7 bases short, with 12 bases between. The CDR3 loop is CASSPRVTNSPLHF. DNA of the CDR3: TGTGCCAGTAGTCCCAGGGTGACGAATTCACCCCTCCACTTT.

This clonotype was counted a few times. V gene TRBV6-1 combines with J gene TRBJ1-1; maybe TRBD1 (5 bases). The V and J ends lost 6 bases and 0 bases respectively, with 14 bases between them. Germline CDR1 MNHNS, CDR2 SASEGT. The CDR3 loop spans 15 amino acids. CDR3 nucleotides: TGTGCCAGCAGCCCTGAGGGGCAAGTGAACACTGAAGCTTTCTTT. As protein: CASSPEGQVNTEAFF.

This clonotype has a handful of counts. The genes are TRBV5-6 and TRBJ2-1, with 12 bases lining up with TRBD2. Germline V CDR1 and CDR2: SGHDT, YYEEEE. The CDR3 sequence is 16 residues long. Unmatched junction bases numbered 10, after V lost 4 bases and J lost 8 bases. Here the CDR3 reads CASSPRLAGVRDEQFF. The CDR3 region has the DNA TGTGCCAGCAGCCCGAGACTAGCGGGGGTTCGGGATGAGCAGTTCTTC.

Regarding this clonotype: A much larger clone sits a single nucleotide away, making a read error possible. The rearrangement uses TRBV7-2 and TRBJ2-1; maybe TRBD1 (7 bases). V was shortened by 7 bases and J by 2 bases, with 12 bases between the two germline ends. Germline V gene data show CDR1 as SGHTA and CDR2 as FQGNSA. The CDR3 loop spans 14 amino acids. CDR3 sequence reads: CASTGGQPYNEQFF. The CDR3 coding sequence is TGTGCCAGCACAGGGGGGCAGCCCTACAATGAGCAGTTCTTC. The complete variable domain, with remaining parts taken from reference TRBV7-2 and TRBJ2-1, reads GAGVSQSPSNKVTEKGKDVELRCDPISGHTALYWYRQSLGQGLEFLIYFQGNSAPDKSGLPSDRFSAERTGGSVSTLTIQRTQQEDSAVYLCASTGGQPYNEQFFGPGTRLTVL.

The chain links TRBV19 to TRBJ2-7; TRBD1 aligns across 11 bases. The CDR3 totals 19 residues. The germline CDR1 and CDR2 sequences are LNHDA and SQIVND (reference sequence). Losses at the gene ends were 2 bases for V and 4 bases for J; bases not matched to a gene: 16. The CDR3 DNA reads as TGTGCCAGTAGTATAAACCGCTACGGACAGGGGGCCGAGAGGTACGAGCAGTACTTC. Translated: CASSINRYGQGAERYEQYF.

This chain joins TRBV6-1 and TRBJ1-1; D unclear. Looked up from germline, CDR1 is MNHNS and CDR2 is SASEGT. Trimming removed 1 base at V and 6 bases at J, with 9 bases between. CDR3 length equals 13 residues. The CDR3 here is CASSEVGGPEAFF. The CDR3 bases are TGTGCCAGCAGTGAAGTAGGAGGTCCTGAAGCTTTCTTT.

This clonotype was counted only a few times. This chain connects TRBV6-1 to TRBJ2-7, with unresolved D. The CDR3 loop spans 13 amino acids. V lost 2 bases and J 2 bases, leaving 7 bases between the germline ends. Germline values: CDR1 MNHNS, CDR2 SASEGT. The CDR3 DNA reads as TGTGCCAGCAGTGAACAGGCCCCCTACGAGCAGTACTTC. Amino acids: CASSEQAPYEQYF.

There are many counts of this clonotype. This chain connects TRBV7-2 to TRBJ1-6; perhaps TRBD1 as D (6 bases). V lost 2 bases and J lost 5, with 7 bases in between. Germline lookup yields CDR1 SGHTA and CDR2 FQGNSA. The CDR3 extends over 14 amino acids. This CDR3 is CASSLWTDNSPLHF. The CDR3 DNA is TGTGCCAGCAGCTTATGGACAGATAATTCACCCCTCCACTTT.

This clonotype was detected only a few times. The chain combines TRBV3-1 with TRBJ1-3; tentatively, D is TRBD1 (5 bases). The CDR3 totals 15 residues. Trimming stripped 4 bases from V and 2 bases from J, with 12 bases between. Germline V gene sequence: CDR1 LGHDT, CDR2 YNNKEL (reference sequence). CDR3: CASSRVGTAGNTIYF. The CDR3 nucleotides are TGTGCCAGCAGCCGGGTCGGGACCGCTGGAAACACCATATATTTT.

This clonotype appeared a few times. The chain is built from TRBV28 and TRBJ1-1, with 8 bases matching TRBD1. Germline V gives CDR1 MDHEN, CDR2 SYDVKM. The ends lost 2 bases at V and 4 bases at J; junction bases unmatched: 15. The CDR3 extends over 18 amino acids. The chain's CDR3 is CASSLSLGTGITSTEAFF. The CDR3 nucleotides are TGTGCCAGCAGTTTAAGCCTCGGGACAGGCATAACTAGCACTGAAGCTTTCTTT.

The sample holds a few counts of this clonotype. The CDR3 nucleotides read TGTGCCAGCAGCCCGAGCAGGCTTATTGGGGAGACCCAGTACTTC. Its translation is CASSPSRLIGETQYF. This chain links TRBV7-8 with TRBJ2-5; no clear D. The CDR3 contains 15 residues. V shed 5 bases and J shed 5 bases, with 18 bases lying between them. CDR1 SGHVS and CDR2 FQNEAQ come from the germline V gene. The complete variable domain, with remaining parts taken from reference TRBV7-8 and TRBJ2-5, reads GAGVSQSPRYKVAKRGQDVALRCDPISGHVSLFWYQQALGQGPEFLTYFQNEAQLDKSGLPSDRFFAERPEGSVSTLKIQRTQQEDSAVYLCASSPSRLIGETQYFGPGTRLLVL.

A few counts support this clonotype. The rearrangement uses TRBV20-1 and TRBJ1-4; D gene ambiguous. CDR3 size: 12 residues. Per the germline V gene, CDR1 is DFQATT and CDR2 is SNEGSKA (reference sequence). The V gene lost 7 bases and the J gene lost 0 bases, with 6 bases spanning the gap. This CDR3 is CSGVATNEKLFF. CDR3 in DNA: TGCAGTGGGGTAGCAACTAATGAAAAACTGTTTTTT.

This clonotype was seen more than once but under ten times. V is TRBV7-6 and J is TRBJ1-4; no reliable D call. The CDR3 covers 14 residues. In germline, CDR1 is SGHVS, CDR2 FNYEAQ. The germline V and J ends were trimmed by 0 bases and 6 bases, with 8 bases remaining between them. The CDR3 loop is CASSLARADEKLFF. The CDR3, as DNA: TGTGCCAGCAGCTTAGCGCGCGCCGATGAAAAACTGTTTTTT.

The J gene is TRBJ1-2, the V gene TRBV5-1; a possible D gene is TRBD1 (5 bases). Germline V gene data show CDR1 as SGHRS and CDR2 as YFSETQ. V was clipped by 5 bases and J by 3 bases, with 23 bases between them. This CDR3 is built from 17 residues. CDR3 amino acids: CASSRRTGPTEYYGYTF. The CDR3 bases are TGCGCCAGCAGTAGGCGTACGGGGCCCACAGAATACTATGGCTACACCTTC.

This clonotype was seen only a few times. The chain joins TRBV28 to TRBJ1-5; D remains unclear. Per germline, CDR1 MDHEN and CDR2 SYDVKM. Between the trimmed V and J ends, which lost 3 bases and 7 bases, there was a span of 10 bases. The CDR3 runs 13 residues. The CDR3 here is CASSFETGQPQHF. The CDR3 DNA follows: TGTGCCAGCAGTTTCGAGACGGGGCAGCCCCAGCATTTT.

The V call is TRBV7-9, the J call TRBJ2-7; TRBD2 matches 13 bases. V trimming: 4 bases; J trimming: 5 bases; junction bases outside the gene matches: 2. Germline CDR1 SEHNR, CDR2 FQNEAQ (reference sequence). The CDR3 is 14 amino acids. CDR3 coding DNA: TGTGCCAGCAGCTCTGGGACTAGCGGGAACGAGCAGTACTTC. Residues: CASSSGTSGNEQYF. Supplemented by reference TRBV7-9 and TRBJ2-7, the full variable domain reads DTGVSQNPRHKITKRGQNVTFRCDPISEHNRLYWYRQTLGQGPEFLTYFQNEAQLEKSRLLSDRFSAERPKGSFSTLEIQRTEQGDSAMYLCASSSGTSGNEQYFGPGTRLTVT.

For this clonotype: This may be a read error, as it is one base from a much larger clone. This chain joins TRBV7-9 and TRBJ2-3; maybe TRBD2 (5 bases). This CDR3 is 16 amino acids long. V dropped 5 bases and J dropped 3 bases, with 18 bases sitting between them. Germline CDR1 and CDR2: SEHNR and FQNEAQ (reference sequence). The CDR3 protein is CASSVDEGALTDTQYF. CDR3 nucleotides: TGTGCCAGCAGCGTTGATGAGGGAGCTCTGACAGATACGCAGTATTTT.

Many counts were recorded for this clonotype. The chain is built from TRBV7-6 and TRBJ1-4, with TRBD1 matching 8 bases. This CDR3 spans 15 amino acids. The J segment lost 7 bases and the V segment lost 1 base, leaving 5 bases of the junction unmatched. CDR1 SGHVS and CDR2 FNYEAQ come from the germline V gene. DNA of the CDR3: TGTGCCAGCAGCTTAGACAGGGGGAGGAGTGAAAAACTGTTTTTT. Translated: CASSLDRGRSEKLFF.

The V call is TRBV19, the J call TRBJ2-2, with 8 bases lining up with TRBD1. This CDR3 has 17 residues. With 5 bases clipped from V and 4 bases from J, the junction kept 12 bases outside the gene matches. Germline lookup yields CDR1 LNHDA and CDR2 SQIVND (reference sequence). The CDR3 DNA is TGTGCCAGTAGTGTCGGATGGACAGGGTATGCCACCGGGGAGCTGTTTTTT. Its translation is CASSVGWTGYATGELFF.

The table lists this clonotype with a count of one. This chain connects TRBV7-4 to TRBJ2-1; D unresolved. With 3 bases removed from V and 8 bases from J, the gap between germline ends came to 11 bases. CDR3 size: 13 residues. The germline V gene has CDR1 SGHVT and CDR2 SQSDAQ. The CDR3 spells CASSLFTGYEQFF. The CDR3 DNA reads TGTGCCAGCAGCTTGTTTACCGGCTATGAGCAGTTCTTC.

V usage is TRBV5-1 and J usage is TRBJ2-5, with D perhaps TRBD2 (6 bases). The V end was cut by 4 bases, the J end by 0 bases, with 16 bases between. The germline V gene has CDR1 SGHRS and CDR2 YFSETQ. CDR3 size: 16 residues. CDR3 amino acids: CASSDGGSPYQETQYF. The CDR3 nucleotides are TGCGCCAGCAGCGACGGAGGGAGCCCGTACCAAGAGACCCAGTACTTC.

This clonotype has only one observation. V and J are TRBV3-1 and TRBJ2-1, with 9 bases lining up with TRBD2. The germline CDR1 and CDR2 sequences are LGHDT and YNNKEL (reference sequence). Trimming took 2 bases from V and 8 from J; bases not matched to a gene: 7. The CDR3 loop spans 15 amino acids. The CDR3 sequence is CASSQPGGRAHEQFF. For the CDR3, the DNA is TGTGCCAGCAGCCAACCCGGCGGGAGGGCCCATGAGCAGTTCTTC.

CDR3 loop: CASSVASSQGNSPLHF. CDR3 DNA sequence: TGTGCCAGCAGCGTAGCGTCTTCACAGGGTAATTCACCCCTCCACTTT. The chain links TRBV9 to TRBJ1-6; the D gene is possibly TRBD1 (6 bases). The CDR3 is made up of 16 amino acids. The germline V and J ends were trimmed by 0 bases and 6 bases, with 13 bases remaining between them. The germline V gene encodes CDR1 SGDLS and CDR2 YYNGEE.

This clonotype was observed many times. The gene calls are TRBV5-1 and TRBJ1-5; 10 bases match TRBD1. Germline lookup yields CDR1 SGHRS and CDR2 YFSETQ. The CDR3 is 14 residues long. V lost 4 bases, J lost 5 bases, and 3 bases stayed unmatched. CDR3 sequence reads: CASSTGTGDQPQHF. CDR3 bases: TGCGCCAGCAGCACCGGGACAGGGGATCAGCCCCAGCATTTT.